One sample yielded the 14 T cell receptor beta chains listed below, sequenced in a study of ipilimumab plus nivolumab after autologous stem cell transplantation listed by TCRdb under 2021. The library was generated by the immunoSEQ multiplex PCR assay. TCRdb re-hosts the immuneACCESS table, in-frame sequences only. Its copies lack some clones; in the studies checked, an unresolved V gene accounts for under half of them, and the cause for the rest is not known. The sample data list 43,000 or so clones, and more than 70% of these were observed just once. The ten largest clones add up to approximately 0.87% of the sample. Material: PBMCs, obtained in a trial of ipilimumab plus nivolumab as post-transplant consolidation. All receptors come from a male donor with multiple myeloma.

CDR3 residues: CASRVAGQAFAEAFF. CDR3 DNA sequence: TGTGCCAGCAGGGTCGCGGGACAGGCGTTCGCTGAAGCTTTCTTT. The V call is TRBV6-1, the J call TRBJ1-1; 8 bases agree with TRBD1. The CDR3 contains 15 residues. V dropped 6 bases and J dropped 6; count of bases not matched to a gene: 12. Germline V lookup: CDR1 MNHNS, CDR2 SASEGT.

This clone appeared a single time. V gene TRBV29-1 combines with J gene TRBJ1-1; a possible D gene is TRBD1 (5 bases). Germline CDR1 is SQVTM and CDR2 is ANQGSEA. The germline V and J ends were trimmed by 7 bases and 5 bases, with 11 bases remaining between them. This CDR3 has 11 amino acids. The CDR3: CSGAGDTEAFF. CDR3 nucleotides: TGCAGCGGGGCGGGGGATACTGAAGCTTTCTTT.

The chain recombines TRBV30 with TRBJ2-7; D not certain. Trimming took off 1 base at V and 4 bases at J, with 11 bases between the two ends. CDR1 GTSNPN and CDR2 SVGIG come from the germline V gene (reference sequence). The CDR3 consists of 13 residues. The CDR3 protein is CAWSAGSRYEQYF. The CDR3 DNA reads as TGTGCCTGGAGTGCTGGATCGCGGTACGAGCAGTACTTC.

This clone was seen a single time. The J gene is TRBJ1-5, the V gene TRBV28, with 7 positions matching TRBD1. Trimming took 6 bases from V and 1 from J; bases not matched to a gene: 6. The CDR3 contains 15 residues. Per the germline V gene, CDR1 is MDHEN and CDR2 is SYDVKM. The DNA of the CDR3 is TGTGCCAGCAGCCTCGGGACAGCCAGCAATCAGCCCCAGCATTTT. This gives the protein CASSLGTASNQPQHF.

The genes are TRBV6-5 and TRBJ2-1; 12 bases agree with TRBD2. V lost 5 bases to trimming and J lost 2 bases; unmatched junction nucleotides: 1. The CDR3 extends over 15 amino acids. CDR1 and CDR2 from the germline V gene are MNHEY and SVGAGI. The CDR3 DNA follows: TGTGCCAGCAGTCGGACTAGCGGGGCCTACAATGAGCAGTTCTTC. This encodes CASSRTSGAYNEQFF.

This chain uses TRBV6-1 with TRBJ2-2; tentative D call: TRBD2 (7 bases). V lost 6 bases to trimming and J lost 9 bases, with 20 bases between them. The length of the CDR3 is 15 residues. CDR1 is MNHNS, CDR2 SASEGT, per germline. DNA of the CDR3: TGTGCCAGCAGGGCGGGGGACACGGGCCCTTGGGAGCTGTTTTTT. Residues: CASRAGDTGPWELFF.

J is TRBJ1-4 and V is TRBV5-1; D is perhaps TRBD1 (5 bases). V lost 3 bases, J lost 7 bases, and 16 bases lay in between. Germline V gives CDR1 SGHRS, CDR2 YFSETQ. The CDR3 runs to 15 residues. CDR3 in amino acids: CASSYAGTEGEKLFF. The CDR3 nucleotides are TGCGCCAGCAGCTACGCTGGGACCGAAGGTGAAAAACTGTTTTTT.

Written as DNA, the CDR3 is TGTGCCAGCAGTTTCTTACAGGGGGTGACCTACGAGCAGTACTTC. This sequence encodes CASSFLQGVTYEQYF. V gene TRBV28 combines with J gene TRBJ2-7; TRBD1 agrees at 8 bases. J was trimmed by 2 bases and V by 3 bases; bases with no gene match: 6. CDR3 length equals 15 residues. CDR1 and CDR2 from the germline V gene are MDHEN and SYDVKM.

The chain uses TRBV5-1 and TRBJ2-7, with 7 bases fitting TRBD1. V was pared by 6 bases and J by 2 bases, with 8 bases of the junction left unmatched. Per germline, CDR1 SGHRS and CDR2 YFSETQ. There are 14 residues in the CDR3. The CDR3 is CASTETGLPYEQYF. The CDR3 coding sequence is TGCGCCAGCACCGAGACAGGGTTGCCCTACGAGCAGTACTTC.

The V call is TRBV19, the J call TRBJ1-5; 7 bases map to TRBD1. This CDR3 contains 14 residues. Trimming cost V 6 bases and J 2 bases; bases outside gene matches: 4. CDR1 is LNHDA, CDR2 SQIVND, per germline (reference sequence). The CDR3 region has the DNA TGTGCCAGTAGAAACAGGGGTGGCAATCAGCCCCAGCATTTT. This gives the protein CASRNRGGNQPQHF.

CDR3 region: CASSPRQSPNTEAFF. Here the CDR3 DNA reads TGTGCCAGCAGCCCTCGCCAGTCCCCGAACACTGAAGCTTTCTTT. This chain links TRBV2 with TRBJ1-1; D unresolved. This CDR3 has 15 amino acids. Germline V CDR1 and CDR2: SNHLY, FYNNEI. V gave up 6 bases and J gave up 1 base, with 15 bases separating them.

This chain's CDR3 is CASSQGQHTEAFF. The CDR3 DNA sequence: TGTGCCAGCAGTCAAGGACAGCACACTGAAGCTTTCTTT. The chain links TRBV7-2 to TRBJ1-1; D is possibly TRBD1 (6 bases). The CDR3 runs 13 residues. Deletions cut 6 bases from V and 3 bases from J, with 11 bases between. Germline CDR1 is SGHTA and CDR2 is FQGNSA.

The rearrangement uses TRBV29-1 and TRBJ2-1; possible D gene TRBD1, 5 bases. Germline CDR1 reads SQVTM; CDR2 reads ANQGSEA. The CDR3 runs 11 residues. Trimming removed 4 bases from V and 10 bases from J, with 11 bases in between. CDR3 coding DNA: TGCAGCGTTGTGGTGGGGCCGGAGCAGTTCTTC. As protein: CSVVVGPEQFF.

The chain recombines TRBV4-1 with TRBJ2-5; D is ambiguous. Germline CDR1 MGHRA, CDR2 YSYEKL. V gave up 4 bases and J gave up 5 bases, with 26 bases separating them. The CDR3 loop spans 18 amino acids. The CDR3 DNA follows: TGCGCCAGCAGCCCCCGGGTCCCTGGATGGGCACTACAGGAGACCCAGTACTTC. Translated, it gives CASSPRVPGWALQETQYF.